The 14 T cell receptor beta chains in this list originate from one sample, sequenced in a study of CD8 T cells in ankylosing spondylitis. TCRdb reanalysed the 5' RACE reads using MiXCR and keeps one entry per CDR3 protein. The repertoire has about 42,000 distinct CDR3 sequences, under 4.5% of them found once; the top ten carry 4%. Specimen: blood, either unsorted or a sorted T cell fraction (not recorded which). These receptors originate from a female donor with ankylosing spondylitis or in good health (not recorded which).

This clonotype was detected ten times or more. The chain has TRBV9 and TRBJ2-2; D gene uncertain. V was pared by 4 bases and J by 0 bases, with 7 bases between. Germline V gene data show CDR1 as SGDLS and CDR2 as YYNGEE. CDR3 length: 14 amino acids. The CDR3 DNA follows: TGTGCCAGCAGCCGTTCGCCGAACACCGGGGAGCTGTTTTTT. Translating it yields CASSRSPNTGELFF.

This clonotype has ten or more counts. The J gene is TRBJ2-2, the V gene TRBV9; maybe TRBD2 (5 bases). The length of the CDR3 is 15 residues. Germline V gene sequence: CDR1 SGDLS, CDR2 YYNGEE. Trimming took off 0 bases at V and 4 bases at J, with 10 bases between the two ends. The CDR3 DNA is TGTGCCAGCAGCGTAGTAGAAGGGAGCACCGGGGAGCTGTTTTTT. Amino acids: CASSVVEGSTGELFF.

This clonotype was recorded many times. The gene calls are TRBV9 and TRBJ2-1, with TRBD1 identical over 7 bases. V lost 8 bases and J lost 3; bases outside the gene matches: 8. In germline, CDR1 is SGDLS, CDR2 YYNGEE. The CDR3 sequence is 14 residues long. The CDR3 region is CASSDRAYYNEQFF. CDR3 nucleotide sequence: TGTGCCAGTTCAGACAGGGCGTACTACAATGAGCAGTTCTTC.

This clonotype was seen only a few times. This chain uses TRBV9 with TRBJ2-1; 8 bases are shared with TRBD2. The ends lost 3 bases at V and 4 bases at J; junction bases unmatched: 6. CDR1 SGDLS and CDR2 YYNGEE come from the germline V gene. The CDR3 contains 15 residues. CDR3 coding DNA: TGTGCCAGCAGCGCTCGGGGGGGCGGTTACAATGAGCAGTTCTTC. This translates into CASSARGGGYNEQFF.

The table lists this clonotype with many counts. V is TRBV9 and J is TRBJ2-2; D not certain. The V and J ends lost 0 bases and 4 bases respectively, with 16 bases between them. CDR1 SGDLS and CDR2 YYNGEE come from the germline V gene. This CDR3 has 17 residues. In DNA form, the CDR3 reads TGTGCCAGCAGCGTAGTTGCAGGCGAGCTCTTCACCGGGGAGCTGTTTTTT. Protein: CASSVVAGELFTGELFF.

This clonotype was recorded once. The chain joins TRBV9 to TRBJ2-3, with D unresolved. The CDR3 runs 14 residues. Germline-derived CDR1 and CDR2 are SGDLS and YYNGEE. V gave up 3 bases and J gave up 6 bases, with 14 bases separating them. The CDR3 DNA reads TGTGCCAGCAGCGCCACACTAACACAGGATACGCAGTATTTT. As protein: CASSATLTQDTQYF.

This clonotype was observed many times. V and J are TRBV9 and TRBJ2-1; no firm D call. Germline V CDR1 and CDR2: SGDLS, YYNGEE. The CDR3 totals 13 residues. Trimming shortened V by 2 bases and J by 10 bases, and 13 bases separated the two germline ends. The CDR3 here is CASSVQENREQFF. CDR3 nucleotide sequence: TGTGCCAGCAGCGTCCAGGAGAATCGGGAGCAGTTCTTC. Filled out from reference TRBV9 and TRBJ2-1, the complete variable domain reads DSGVTQTPKHLITATGQRVTLRCSPRSGDLSVYWYQQSLDQGLQFLIQYYNGEERAKGNILERFSAQQFPDLHSELNLSSLELGDSALYFCASSVQENREQFFGPGTRLTVL.

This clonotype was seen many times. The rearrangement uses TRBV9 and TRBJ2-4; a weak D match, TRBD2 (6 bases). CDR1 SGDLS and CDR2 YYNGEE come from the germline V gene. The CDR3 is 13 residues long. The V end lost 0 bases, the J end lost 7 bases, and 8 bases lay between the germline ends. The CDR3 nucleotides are TGTGCCAGCAGCGTAGGAGGAGGGAACATTCAGTACTTC. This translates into CASSVGGGNIQYF.

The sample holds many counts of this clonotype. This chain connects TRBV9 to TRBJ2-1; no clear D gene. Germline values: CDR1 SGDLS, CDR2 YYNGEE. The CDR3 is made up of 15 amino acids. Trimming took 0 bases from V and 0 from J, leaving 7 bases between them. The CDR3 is CASSVGDSSYNEQFF. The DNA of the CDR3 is TGTGCCAGCAGCGTAGGAGATAGCTCCTACAATGAGCAGTTCTTC.

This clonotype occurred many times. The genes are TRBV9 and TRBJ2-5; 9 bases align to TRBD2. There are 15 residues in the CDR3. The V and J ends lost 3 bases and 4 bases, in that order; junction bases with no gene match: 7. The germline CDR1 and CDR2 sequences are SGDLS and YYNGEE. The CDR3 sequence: CASSATSGVGETQYF. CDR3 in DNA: TGTGCCAGCAGCGCGACTAGCGGAGTAGGAGAGACCCAGTACTTC.

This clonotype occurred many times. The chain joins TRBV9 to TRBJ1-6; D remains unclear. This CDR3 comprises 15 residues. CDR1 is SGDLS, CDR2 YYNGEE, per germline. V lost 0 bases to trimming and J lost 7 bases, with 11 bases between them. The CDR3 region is CASSVEVGANSPLHF. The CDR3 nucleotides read TGTGCCAGCAGCGTAGAGGTAGGAGCCAATTCACCCCTCCACTTT. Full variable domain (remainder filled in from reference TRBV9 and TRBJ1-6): DSGVTQTPKHLITATGQRVTLRCSPRSGDLSVYWYQQSLDQGLQFLIQYYNGEERAKGNILERFSAQQFPDLHSELNLSSLELGDSALYFCASSVEVGANSPLHFGNGTRLTVT.

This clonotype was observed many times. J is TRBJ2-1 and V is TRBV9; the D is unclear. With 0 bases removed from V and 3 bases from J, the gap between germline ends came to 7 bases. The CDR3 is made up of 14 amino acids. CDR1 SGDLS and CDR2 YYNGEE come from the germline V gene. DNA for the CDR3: TGTGCCAGCAGCGTAGTCCCCTTCTACAATGAGCAGTTCTTC. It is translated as CASSVVPFYNEQFF.

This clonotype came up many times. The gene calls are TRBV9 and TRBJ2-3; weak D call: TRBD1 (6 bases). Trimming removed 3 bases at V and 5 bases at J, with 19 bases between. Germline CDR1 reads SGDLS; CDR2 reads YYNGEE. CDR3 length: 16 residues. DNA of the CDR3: TGTGCCAGCAGCGCCCTCCACAGAGGGGGAGAAGATACGCAGTATTTT. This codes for CASSALHRGGEDTQYF.

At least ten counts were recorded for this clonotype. The DNA of the CDR3 is TGTGCCAGCAGCGTTAGCGGGGGGGCTGGGGGTGAGCAGTTCTTC. It codes for CASSVSGGAGGEQFF. This chain joins TRBV9 and TRBJ2-1; TRBD2 agrees at 11 bases. V shed 2 bases, J shed 9 bases, and the junction held 7 bases outside the gene matches. Germline CDR1 is SGDLS and CDR2 is YYNGEE. This CDR3 has 15 residues.